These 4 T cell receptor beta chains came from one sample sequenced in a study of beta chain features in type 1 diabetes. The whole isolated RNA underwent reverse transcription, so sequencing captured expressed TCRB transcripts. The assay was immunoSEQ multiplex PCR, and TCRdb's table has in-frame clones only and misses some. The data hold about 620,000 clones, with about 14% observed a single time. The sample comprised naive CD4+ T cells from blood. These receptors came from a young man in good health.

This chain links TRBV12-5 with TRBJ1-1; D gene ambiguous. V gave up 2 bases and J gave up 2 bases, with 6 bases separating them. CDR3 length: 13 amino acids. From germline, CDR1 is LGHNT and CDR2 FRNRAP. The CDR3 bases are TGTGCTAGTGGTTTGAAGGCCAACACTGAAGCTTTCTTT. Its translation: CASGLKANTEAFF.

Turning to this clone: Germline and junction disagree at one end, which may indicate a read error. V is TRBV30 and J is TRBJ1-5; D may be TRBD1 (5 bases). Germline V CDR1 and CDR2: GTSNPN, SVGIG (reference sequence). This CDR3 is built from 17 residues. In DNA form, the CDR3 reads TGTGCCTGCAGTGGGGTGGCGGGACCCTATAGCAATCAGCCCCAGCATTTT. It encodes CACSGVAGPYSNQPQHF.

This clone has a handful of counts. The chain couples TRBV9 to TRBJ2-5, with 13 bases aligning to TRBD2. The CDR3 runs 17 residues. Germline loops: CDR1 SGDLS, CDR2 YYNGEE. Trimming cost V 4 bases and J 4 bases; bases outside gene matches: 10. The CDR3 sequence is CASSSSTSGRARETQYF. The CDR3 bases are TGTGCCAGCAGCTCCTCCACTAGCGGGAGGGCCAGAGAGACCCAGTACTTC.

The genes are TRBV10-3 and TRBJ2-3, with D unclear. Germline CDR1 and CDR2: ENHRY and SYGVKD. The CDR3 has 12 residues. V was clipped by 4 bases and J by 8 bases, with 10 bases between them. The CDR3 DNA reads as TGTGCCATCAGTGGAAACGATCCTACGCAGTATTTT. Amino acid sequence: CAISGNDPTQYF.